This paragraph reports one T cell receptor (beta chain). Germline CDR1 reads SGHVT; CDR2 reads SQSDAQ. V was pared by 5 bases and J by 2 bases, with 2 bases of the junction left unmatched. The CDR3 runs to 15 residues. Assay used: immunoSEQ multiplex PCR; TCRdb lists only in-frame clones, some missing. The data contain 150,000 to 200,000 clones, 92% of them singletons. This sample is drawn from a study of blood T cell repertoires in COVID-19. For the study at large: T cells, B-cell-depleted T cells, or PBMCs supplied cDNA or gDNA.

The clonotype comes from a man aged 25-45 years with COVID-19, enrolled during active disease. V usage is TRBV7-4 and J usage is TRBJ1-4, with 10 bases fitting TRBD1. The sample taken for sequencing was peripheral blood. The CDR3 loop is CASSPGQGTNEKLFF. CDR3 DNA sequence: TGTGCCAGCAGCCCGGGACAGGGGACTAATGAAAAACTGTTTTTT.